This TCR beta chain came from a study of neoadjuvant anti-PD-1 for oral cavity cancer (dated by TCRdb to 2020 to 2022). A note on the overall study: Before curative-intent surgical resection, most patients were given three to four biweekly doses of nivolumab at 3 mg/kg. A fourth nivolumab dose was given around day 43 to patients without progression, and definitive surgical resection was performed in those patients on days 50-56. Responders were defined as patients with complete response, partial response or stable disease by RECIST 1.1; non-responders were defined as patients with progression. The parent correlative cohort had 12 to 13 patients and a response rate of approximately 33%. Points the paper makes about the study in general: The TCR analyses had only a few patients in each response group, and the authors called for validation in larger cohorts. Higher pretreatment blood Treg/Th17 ratios correlated with higher pretreatment blood TCRbeta clonality and lower post-treatment tumor TCRbeta clonality. Greater tumor shrinkage correlated with larger post-treatment sizes of preexisting intratumoral clones, which suggests that expansion of preexisting clones contributed to response.

A remark on this clone: Its antigen is not yet known. No base-level quality is on record; no much larger clone is a single base apart.

The germline V gene encodes CDR1 SGDLS and CDR2 YYNGEE. Clipping removes 0 bases from V and 7 bases from J, with 10 as the unmatched junction base count. From its cysteine to its phenylalanine, the CDR3 spans 16 amino acids. The only DNA kept is the CDR3, 48 bases in frame from the first base. Explained via the paper, the time point label denotes: after neoadjuvant nivolumab, at surgical resection. None of the patients had received prior systemic or radiation treatment, and all were newly diagnosed with stage II-IVA oral cavity squamous cell carcinoma. Everyone in the cohort had locally advanced, HPV-negative oral cavity squamous cell carcinoma. The samples were obtained from a longitudinal correlative study of a single-arm phase II trial testing neoadjuvant nivolumab in oral cavity squamous cell carcinoma. Subject-matched pre- and post-treatment PBMCs and tumors from three responders and three non-responders underwent genomic DNA-based TCRbeta sequencing. Genomic DNA was isolated from tumor tissue using the Maxwell RSC DNA from Tissue kit.

For survey sequencing, tumor libraries mostly used 4.8 ug of input genomic DNA, with two replicates for each sample. The immunoSEQ hsTCRbeta kit was used to prepare TCRbeta libraries according to the manufacturer's instructions. The finished libraries were brought together in one pool at around 3.1 nM, which was then read using an Illumina NovaSeq 6000 S4 flow cell. Per the original workflow: Raw data preprocessing and quality control were performed with the immunoSEQ Analyzer. The analysis was limited to productive rearrangements, and each clonotype was defined by a unique CDR3 amino acid sequence. Repertoire clonality was estimated as the Gini-Simpson index, which was calculated using the R package tcR. Student's t test was used to compare Gini indices, and Pearson correlation was used to assess associations with tumor size change. TCRdb retrieved this table from immuneACCESS and kept in-frame rearrangements only. Not all clones are present; in checked studies, unresolved V genes account for under half, and no reason is known for the remainder. V and J calls and clone size are those listed in that table; D and trimming were worked out from the DNA. The sample includes tens of thousands of clones, with around 43% observed a single time. Of the sample, 30% to 50% falls within the top ten clones.

This material consisted of tumor tissue, taken after nivolumab (anti-PD-1) treatment. The receptor comes from a person between 40 and 79 years old with oral cavity squamous cell carcinoma. Recombination connected TRBV9 to TRBJ2-7; the central 10 bases match TRBD1. Here is the DNA: TGTGCCAGCAGCGTAGGGGGACAGGGGCCCGCAGGAGAGCAGTACTTC. This gives the protein CASSVGGQGPAGEQYF.